The text below deals with one T cell receptor (beta chain). The sample comes from a study of blood T cell repertoires in COVID-19. Looking at the study overall: Researchers got acute and convalescent COVID-19 samples from the United States, Italy and Spain. PBMCs, B-cell-depleted T cells, or T cells provided the cDNA or gDNA that made up the material.

Germline V CDR1 and CDR2: MDHEN, SYDVKM. The trim removed 5 bases at V and 6 bases at J, leaving 8 bases unmatched. CDR3 length equals 15 residues. Followed longitudinally, the Seattle patients had been enrolled during active infection. Methods used by the authors: Estimation of nucleated cell counts relied on the amplification of reference gene primers. Only in-frame clones appear in the TCRdb table, and some are missing; sequencing was by immunoSEQ multiplex PCR. For V, J and clone size, that table is used; D and trimming come from the DNA. Among approximately 300,000 clones listed, about 80% were seen once.

This sequence originates from a person between 65 and 79 years old with COVID-19, enrolled during active disease. The chain carries TRBV28 and TRBJ1-5; 9 nucleotides agree with TRBD1. Sample: peripheral blood. CDR3 region: CASSNPGQGTQPQHF. The CDR3 DNA reads as TGTGCCAGCAGTAATCCGGGACAGGGTACTCAGCCCCAGCATTTT.